A single sample is the source of the 16 T cell receptor beta chains below, sequenced in a study of T-cell memory formation after mild COVID-19 (TCRdb year 2021). Library construction relied on 5' RACE. Sequencing took place on an Illumina NovaSeq 6000. TCRdb's own reprocessing of the public reads used fastp at Q25 and MiXCR and kept productive beta chains. Rows with a matching CDR3 protein are joined into one entry that keeps the most common DNA and genes. The sample table shows nearly 110,000 distinct CDR3 sequences, and about 17% are seen once. Around 28% of the sample comes from the top ten. Material for sequencing was PBMCs or a T cell subset sorted from them (not recorded which). The receptors stem from an adult woman who had mild COVID-19 (a few samples of this study predate the infection). The sample titles of this study are shuffled in the database, so cell type and time point are left out; the donor was told from shared clones.

The chain joins TRBV10-3 to TRBJ2-7, with 10 bases aligning to TRBD1. Trimming cost V 5 bases and J 0 bases; bases outside gene matches: 4. The germline CDR1 and CDR2 sequences are ENHRY and SYGVKD. The CDR3 is 15 residues long. The CDR3 is CAISYGTGVSYEQYF. CDR3 nucleotides: TGTGCCATCAGTTACGGGACAGGGGTCTCCTACGAGCAGTACTTC.

This clonotype was recorded a few times. This sequence joins TRBV24-1 and TRBJ1-2, with TRBD1 as a possible D gene (5 bases). Trimming took off 0 bases at V and 6 bases at J, with 10 bases between the two ends. The CDR3 has 14 residues. Germline CDR1 is KGHDR and CDR2 is SFDVKD. CDR3 protein: CATSDLPGRDGYTF. The DNA of the CDR3 is TGTGCCACCAGTGATTTGCCGGGGCGGGATGGCTACACCTTC.

This chain uses TRBV27 with TRBJ1-5, with a weak D call TRBD1 (5 bases). CDR1 and CDR2 (germline): MNHEY, SMNVEV (reference sequence). V was cut by 4 bases and J by 0 bases, with 10 bases left in between. CDR3 length: 15 residues. CDR3 in amino acids: CASSWGLGSNQPQHF. In DNA form, the CDR3 reads TGTGCCAGCAGTTGGGGGTTGGGTAGCAATCAGCCCCAGCATTTT.

As DNA, the CDR3 is TGTGCCAGCGAGAAGTCCTACGAGCAGTACTTC. As protein: CASEKSYEQYF. This chain joins TRBV6-1 and TRBJ2-7; the D is unclear. Trimming stripped 8 bases from V and 1 base from J, with 6 bases between. CDR3 length equals 11 residues. Germline CDR1 MNHNS, CDR2 SASEGT.

The chain combines TRBV5-1 with TRBJ1-1; D is unclear. CDR3 length: 14 residues. Trimming took 4 bases from V and 7 from J, leaving 17 bases between them. Germline V lookup: CDR1 SGHRS, CDR2 YFSETQ. The CDR3 protein is CASSPGGRSFEAFF. CDR3 nucleotides: TGCGCCAGCAGCCCGGGAGGTCGCAGCTTTGAAGCTTTCTTT.

The sample holds a few counts of this clonotype. The rearrangement joins TRBV11-3 to TRBJ2-7; the match to TRBD2 covers 11 bases. CDR3 length: 16 residues. The germline V gene encodes CDR1 SGHNT and CDR2 YENEEA. V trimming: 5 bases; J trimming: 2 bases; junction bases outside the gene matches: 8. CDR3 region: CASSHPSGRFPYEQYF. DNA for the CDR3: TGTGCCAGCAGCCACCCTAGCGGGAGGTTTCCCTACGAGCAGTACTTC.

This clonotype showed up just a few times. The chain couples TRBV7-9 to TRBJ2-6, with TRBD1 identical over 9 bases. The CDR3 loop spans 18 amino acids. Trimming removed 2 bases from V and 2 bases from J; junction bases left unmatched: 7. Germline CDR1 and CDR2: SEHNR and FQNEAQ (reference sequence). Here the CDR3 DNA reads TGTGCCAGCAGCTTAATTTACGGGACAGGGCCTGGGGCCAACGTCCTGACTTTC. The encoded protein is CASSLIYGTGPGANVLTF. Based on the CDR3 plus reference TRBV7-9 and TRBJ2-6, the full variable domain is DTGVSQNPRHKITKRGQNVTFRCDPISEHNRLYWYRQTLGQGPEFLTYFQNEAQLEKSRLLSDRFSAERPKGSFSTLEIQRTEQGDSAMYLCASSLIYGTGPGANVLTFGAGSRLTVL.

This clonotype has only a few counts. V and J are TRBV27 and TRBJ2-7; the D call may be TRBD1 or TRBD2 (5 bases each). CDR1 and CDR2 from the germline V gene are MNHEY and SMNVEV (reference sequence). The CDR3 runs to 16 residues. V lost 4 bases, J lost 3 bases, and 19 bases lay in between. CDR3 in DNA: TGTGCCAGCAGTTCCCCCCACCGGGACGGGATCTACGAGCAGTACTTC. It translates to CASSSPHRDGIYEQYF.

The rearrangement uses TRBV5-6 and TRBJ2-6; 9 positions match TRBD1. With V trimmed by 3 bases and J by 0 bases, 7 bases remained unmatched. This CDR3 has 18 residues. Germline V gene data show CDR1 as SGHDT and CDR2 as YYEEEE. The CDR3 here is CASSWTGERPSGANVLTF. The CDR3 region has the DNA TGTGCCAGCAGCTGGACAGGGGAGAGGCCCTCTGGGGCCAACGTCCTGACTTTC.

This chain connects TRBV7-9 to TRBJ2-7; D remains ambiguous. Trimming cost V 5 bases and J 0 bases, with 14 bases left between them. Germline V lookup: CDR1 SEHNR, CDR2 FQNEAQ (reference sequence). CDR3 length: 15 residues. CDR3 nucleotides: TGTGCCAGCAGCCCCCCCCTTACGAGCTCCTACGAGCAGTACTTC. Amino acid sequence: CASSPPLTSSYEQYF.

This rearrangement joins TRBV12-3 or TRBV12-4 to TRBJ1-1; the D gene is possibly TRBD1 (5 bases). The CDR3 extends over 12 amino acids. V lost 4 bases to trimming and J lost 4 bases, with 7 bases between them. The CDR3 DNA sequence: TGTGCCAGCAGTTGGGGGAGCACTGAAGCTTTCTTT. It yields the protein CASSWGSTEAFF.

This clonotype came up a few times. The chain employs TRBV12-3 or TRBV12-4 and TRBJ2-3; tentative D call: TRBD1 (6 bases). The CDR3 length is 15 residues. The V gene lost 8 bases and the J gene lost 1 base, with 16 bases spanning the gap. The CDR3 bases are TGTGCCAGCCACATGGGACATTTTGGCACAGATACGCAGTATTTT. Translated, it gives CASHMGHFGTDTQYF.

This clonotype was counted between two and nine times. The CDR3 DNA reads as TGTGCCAGCAGTGAAGTGAGGAGAGGGGAGGATGAGCAGTTCTTC. This gives the protein CASSEVRRGEDEQFF. This chain joins TRBV2 and TRBJ2-1; D is possibly TRBD2 (6 bases). This CDR3 has 15 amino acids. Germline CDR1 SNHLY, CDR2 FYNNEI. Trimming pared 1 base from V and 8 bases from J, leaving 15 bases between. The full variable domain, with the rest looked up from reference TRBV2 and TRBJ2-1, is EPEVTQTPSHQVTQMGQEVILRCVPISNHLYFYWYRQILGQKVEFLVSFYNNEISEKSEIFDDQFSVERPDGSNFTLKIRSTKLEDSAMYFCASSEVRRGEDEQFFGPGTRLTVL.

There are a few counts of this clonotype. This chain joins TRBV7-9 and TRBJ2-2; no reliable D call. Germline assignment: CDR1 SEHNR and CDR2 FQNEAQ (reference sequence). The CDR3 is 14 residues long. Trimming removed 5 bases from V and 1 base from J, with 8 bases in between. CDR3 loop: CASSGVGNTGELFF. Here the CDR3 DNA reads TGTGCCAGCAGCGGGGTAGGGAACACCGGGGAGCTGTTTTTT. Together with reference TRBV7-9 and TRBJ2-2, the CDR3 gives the full variable domain: DTGVSQNPRHKITKRGQNVTFRCDPISEHNRLYWYRQTLGQGPEFLTYFQNEAQLEKSRLLSDRFSAERPKGSFSTLEIQRTEQGDSAMYLCASSGVGNTGELFFGEGSRLTVL.

The V and J genes are TRBV4-1 and TRBJ2-5; the D is unclear. The CDR3 runs 16 residues. Germline V gene sequence: CDR1 MGHRA, CDR2 YSYEKL. The V and J ends lost 6 bases and 5 bases respectively, with 22 bases between them. The CDR3 nucleotides are TGCGCCAGCAGACCCTCCTCCCCGGGTTTTGAGGAGACCCAGTACTTC. It translates to CASRPSSPGFEETQYF.

This clonotype came up many times. V is TRBV4-1 and J is TRBJ2-7; the D is unclear. Trimming cost V 3 bases and J 6 bases, with 15 bases left between them. Germline V lookup: CDR1 MGHRA, CDR2 YSYEKL. The CDR3 is 14 amino acids. The chain's CDR3 is CASSQAITKGEQYF. CDR3 coding DNA: TGCGCCAGCAGCCAGGCTATTACCAAGGGCGAGCAGTACTTC.